The source of this T cell receptor (beta chain) is a study of cytomegalovirus exposure and HLA in healthy donors. Study-level points and caveats: Cytomegalovirus association was assigned to 150 to 200 TCR beta chains.

The CDR3 consists of 12 residues. Trimming took 8 bases from V and 2 from J; bases not matched to a gene: 4. In germline, CDR1 is SQVTM, CDR2 ANQGSEA. PCR involved 60 Vbeta and 13 Jbeta primers. Generated by immunoSEQ multiplex PCR, the TCRdb table keeps only in-frame clones and is missing some. The sample has 90,000 to 150,000 clones, over 60% seen once. To note about this clone: Its antigen is not identified.

The V gene is TRBV29-1, the J gene TRBJ2-7, with 9 bases that match TRBD2. Specimen: PBMCs. The receptor's source is a man between 18 and 35 years old in good health and CMV-seropositive. The CDR3 protein is CSTTSGTYEQYF. CDR3 coding DNA: TGCAGCACGACTAGCGGCACCTACGAGCAGTACTTC.